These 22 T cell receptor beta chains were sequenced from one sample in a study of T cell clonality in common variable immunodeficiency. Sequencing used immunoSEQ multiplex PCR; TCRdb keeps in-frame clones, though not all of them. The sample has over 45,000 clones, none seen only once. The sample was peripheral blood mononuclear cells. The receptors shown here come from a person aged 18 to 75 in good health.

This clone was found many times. CDR3 in amino acids: CASSLGVSGANVLTF. The CDR3 bases that were read are TGTGCCAGCAGTTTAGGGGTCTCTGGGGCCAACGTC. V is TRBV6-2 or TRBV6-3 and J is TRBJ2-6; possibly TRBD1 for D (5 bases). The read halts 3 residues ahead of the CDR3 end, with the missing end drawn from the germline J gene. Germline loops: CDR1 MNHEY, CDR2 SVGEGT. There are 15 residues in the CDR3. Trimming took off 4 bases at V and 0 bases at J, with 7 bases between the two ends.

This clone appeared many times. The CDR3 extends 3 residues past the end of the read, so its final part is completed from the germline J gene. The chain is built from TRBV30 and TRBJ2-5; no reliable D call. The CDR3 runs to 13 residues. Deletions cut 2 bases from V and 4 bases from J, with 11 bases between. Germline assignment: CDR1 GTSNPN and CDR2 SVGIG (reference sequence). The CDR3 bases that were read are TGTGCCTGGAGTAGGCCAGGAGTAGAGACC. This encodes CAWSRPGVET. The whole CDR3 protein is CAWSRPGVETQYF.

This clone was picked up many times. The CDR3 bases that were read are TGCGCCAGCAGCTCTCAGGGTGACACTGAA. Translation gives CASSSQGDTE. The CDR3 in its entirety is CASSSQGDTEAFF. The rearrangement links TRBV5-1 to TRBJ1-1, with D maybe TRBD1 (5 bases). The read gets to within 3 residues of the CDR3 end, and the germline J gene fills in the rest. The V end lost 3 bases, the J end lost 3 bases, and 9 bases lay between the germline ends. This CDR3 contains 13 residues. Germline-derived CDR1 and CDR2 are SGHRS and YFSETQ.

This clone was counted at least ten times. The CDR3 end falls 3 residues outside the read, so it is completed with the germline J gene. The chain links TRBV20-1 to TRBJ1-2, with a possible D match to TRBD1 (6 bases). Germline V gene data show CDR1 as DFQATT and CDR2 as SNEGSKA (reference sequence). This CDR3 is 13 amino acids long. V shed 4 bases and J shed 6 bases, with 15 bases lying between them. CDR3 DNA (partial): TGCAGTGCTACTCAGGGTGGGGACAATGGC. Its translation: CSATQGGDNG. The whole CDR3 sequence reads CSATQGGDNGYTF.

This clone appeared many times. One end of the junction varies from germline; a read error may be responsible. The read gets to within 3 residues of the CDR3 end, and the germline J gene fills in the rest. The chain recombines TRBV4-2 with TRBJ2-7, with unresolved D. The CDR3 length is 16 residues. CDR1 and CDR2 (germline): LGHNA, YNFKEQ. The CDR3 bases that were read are TGCGCCAGCAGCCAAGATCTTTGGAGCGTGGACTACGAG. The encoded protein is CASSQDLWSVDYE. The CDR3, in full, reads CASSQDLWSVDYEQYF.

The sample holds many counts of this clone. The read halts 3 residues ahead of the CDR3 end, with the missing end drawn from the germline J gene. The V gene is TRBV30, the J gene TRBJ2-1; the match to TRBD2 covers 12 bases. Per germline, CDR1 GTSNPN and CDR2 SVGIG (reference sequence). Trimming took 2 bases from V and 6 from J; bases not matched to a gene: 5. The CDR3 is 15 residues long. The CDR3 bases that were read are TGTGCCTGGAGTTGGACTAGCGGGATCGGCAATGAG. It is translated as CAWSWTSGIGNE. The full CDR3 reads CAWSWTSGIGNEQFF.

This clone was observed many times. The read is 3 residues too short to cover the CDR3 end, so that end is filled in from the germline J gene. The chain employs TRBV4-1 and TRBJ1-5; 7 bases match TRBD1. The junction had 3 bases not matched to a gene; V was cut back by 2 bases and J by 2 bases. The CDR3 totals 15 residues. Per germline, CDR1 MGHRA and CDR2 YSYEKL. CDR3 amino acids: CASSQSGTGNQPQHF. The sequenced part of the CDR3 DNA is TGCGCCAGCAGCCAATCCGGGACAGGCAATCAGCCC.

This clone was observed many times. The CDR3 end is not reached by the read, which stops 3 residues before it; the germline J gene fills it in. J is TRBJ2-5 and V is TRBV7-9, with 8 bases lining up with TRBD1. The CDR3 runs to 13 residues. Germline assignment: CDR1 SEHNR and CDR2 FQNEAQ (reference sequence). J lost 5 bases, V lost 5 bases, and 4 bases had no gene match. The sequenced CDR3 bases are TGTGCCAGCAGCCCGACAGGGGACGAGACC. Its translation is CASSPTGDET. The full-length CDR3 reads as CASSPTGDETQYF.

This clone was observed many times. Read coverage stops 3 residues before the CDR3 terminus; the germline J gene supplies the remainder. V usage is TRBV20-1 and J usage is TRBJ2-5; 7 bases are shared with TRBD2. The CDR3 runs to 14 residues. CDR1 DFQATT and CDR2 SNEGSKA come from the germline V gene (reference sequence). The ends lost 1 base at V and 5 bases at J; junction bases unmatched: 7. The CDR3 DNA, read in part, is TGCAGTGCTAGAGCGGCGGGAGCAACGGAGACC. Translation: CSARAAGATET. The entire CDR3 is CSARAAGATETQYF.

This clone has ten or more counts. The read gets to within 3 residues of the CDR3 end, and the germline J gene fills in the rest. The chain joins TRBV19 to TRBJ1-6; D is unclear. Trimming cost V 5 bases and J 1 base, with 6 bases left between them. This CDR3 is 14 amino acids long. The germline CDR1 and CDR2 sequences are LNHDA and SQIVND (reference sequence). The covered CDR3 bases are TGTGCCAGTAGTTTCGGTTCCTATAATTCACCC. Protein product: CASSFGSYNSP. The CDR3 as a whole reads CASSFGSYNSPLHF.

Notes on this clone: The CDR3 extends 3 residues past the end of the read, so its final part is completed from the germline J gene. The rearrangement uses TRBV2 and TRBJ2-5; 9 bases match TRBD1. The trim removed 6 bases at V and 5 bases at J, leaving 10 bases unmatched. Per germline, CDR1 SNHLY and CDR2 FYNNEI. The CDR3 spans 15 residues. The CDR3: CASRGQGIGGETQYF. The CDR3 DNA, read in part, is TGTGCCAGCAGGGGACAGGGCATAGGGGGGGAGACC.

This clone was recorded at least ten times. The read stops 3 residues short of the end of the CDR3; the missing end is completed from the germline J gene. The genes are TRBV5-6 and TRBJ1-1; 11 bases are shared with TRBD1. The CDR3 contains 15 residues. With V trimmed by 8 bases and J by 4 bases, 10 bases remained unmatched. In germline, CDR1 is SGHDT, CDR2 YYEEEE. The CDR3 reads CASDSGQGGGTEAFF. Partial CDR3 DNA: TGTGCCAGTGACTCGGGACAGGGGGGGGGCACTGAA.

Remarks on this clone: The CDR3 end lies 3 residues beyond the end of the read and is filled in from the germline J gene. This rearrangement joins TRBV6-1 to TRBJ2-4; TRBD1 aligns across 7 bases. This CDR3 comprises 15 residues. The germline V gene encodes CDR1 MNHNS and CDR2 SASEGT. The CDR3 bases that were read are TGTGCCAGCAGTGAAGCGTCGACAGGGAGAGATGGT. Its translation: CASSEASTGRDG. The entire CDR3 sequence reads CASSEASTGRDGQYF.

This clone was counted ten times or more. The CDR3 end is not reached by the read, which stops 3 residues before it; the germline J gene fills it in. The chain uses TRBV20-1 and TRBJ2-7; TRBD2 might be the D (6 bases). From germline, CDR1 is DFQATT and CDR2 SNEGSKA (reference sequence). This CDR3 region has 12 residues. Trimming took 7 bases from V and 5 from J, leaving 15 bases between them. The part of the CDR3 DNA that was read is TGCAGTGTATCCAGGGAGGTTGACGAG. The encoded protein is CSVSREVDE. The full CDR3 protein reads CSVSREVDEQYF.

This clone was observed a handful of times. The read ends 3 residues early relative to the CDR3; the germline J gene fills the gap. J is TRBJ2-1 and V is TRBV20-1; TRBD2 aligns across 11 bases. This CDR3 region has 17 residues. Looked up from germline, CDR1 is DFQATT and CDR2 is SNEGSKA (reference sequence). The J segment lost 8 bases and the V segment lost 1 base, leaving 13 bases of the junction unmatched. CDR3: CSARGVIAGGLVDEQFF. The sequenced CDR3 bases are TGCAGTGCTAGAGGCGTCATAGCGGGAGGGCTGGTGGATGAG.

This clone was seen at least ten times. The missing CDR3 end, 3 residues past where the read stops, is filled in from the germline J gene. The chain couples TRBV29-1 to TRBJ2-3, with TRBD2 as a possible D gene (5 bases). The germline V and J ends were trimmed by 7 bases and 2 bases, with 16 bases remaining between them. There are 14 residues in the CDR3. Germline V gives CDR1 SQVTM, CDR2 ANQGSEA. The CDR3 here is CSAEGPVFTDTQYF. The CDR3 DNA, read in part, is TGCAGCGCTGAGGGCCCAGTTTTCACAGATACG.

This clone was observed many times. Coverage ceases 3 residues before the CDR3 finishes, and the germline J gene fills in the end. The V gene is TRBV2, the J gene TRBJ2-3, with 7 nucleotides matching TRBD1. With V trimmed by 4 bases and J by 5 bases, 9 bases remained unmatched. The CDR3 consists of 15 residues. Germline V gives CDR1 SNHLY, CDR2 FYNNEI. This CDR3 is CASSAQGNRGDTQYF. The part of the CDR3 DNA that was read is TGTGCCAGCAGTGCACAGGGGAATCGGGGAGATACG.

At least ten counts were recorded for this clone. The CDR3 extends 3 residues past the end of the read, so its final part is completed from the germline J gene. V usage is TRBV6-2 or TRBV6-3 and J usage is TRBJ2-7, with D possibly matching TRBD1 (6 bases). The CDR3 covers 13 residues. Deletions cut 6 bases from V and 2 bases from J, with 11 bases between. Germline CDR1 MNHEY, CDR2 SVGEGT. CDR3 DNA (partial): TGTGCCAGCAGGACGACAGGCACCTACGAG. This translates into CASRTTGTYE. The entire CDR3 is CASRTTGTYEQYF.

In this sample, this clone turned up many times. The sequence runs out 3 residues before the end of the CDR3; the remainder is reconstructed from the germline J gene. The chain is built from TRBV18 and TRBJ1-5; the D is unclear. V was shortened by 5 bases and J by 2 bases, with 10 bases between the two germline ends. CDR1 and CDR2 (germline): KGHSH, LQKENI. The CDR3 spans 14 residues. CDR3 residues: CASSGPEGNQPQHF. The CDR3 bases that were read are TGTGCCAGCTCAGGCCCTGAGGGCAATCAGCCC.

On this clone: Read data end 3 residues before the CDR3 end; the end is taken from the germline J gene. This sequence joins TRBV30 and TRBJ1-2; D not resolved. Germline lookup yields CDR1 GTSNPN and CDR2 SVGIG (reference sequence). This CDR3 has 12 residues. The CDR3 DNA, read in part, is TGTGCCTGGGAGGGCTTCTACAATGAC. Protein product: CAWEGFYND. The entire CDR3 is CAWEGFYNDYTF.

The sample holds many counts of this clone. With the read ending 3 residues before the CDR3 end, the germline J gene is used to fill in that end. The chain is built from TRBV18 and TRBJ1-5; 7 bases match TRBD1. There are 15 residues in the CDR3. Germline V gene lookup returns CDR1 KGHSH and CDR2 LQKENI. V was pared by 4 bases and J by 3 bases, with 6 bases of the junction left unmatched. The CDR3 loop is CASSQDRVVNQPQHF. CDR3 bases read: TGTGCCAGCTCACAAGACAGGGTGGTCAATCAGCCC.

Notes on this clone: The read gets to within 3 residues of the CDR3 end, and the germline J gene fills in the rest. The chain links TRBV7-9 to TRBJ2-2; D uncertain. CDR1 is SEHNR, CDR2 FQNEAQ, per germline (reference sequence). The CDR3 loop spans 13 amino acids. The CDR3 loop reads CASSFDLRSPLFF. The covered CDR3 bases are TGTGCCAGCAGCTTCGATTTGAGGTCACCG.